The source of this TCR beta chain is a study of cytomegalovirus exposure and HLA in healthy donors. Study details: An early release of data contained about 85 million unique TCRs, which came from HLA-typed donors. General study findings and limits: A missense DCLRE1C variant was associated with V- and J-gene trimming of TCR beta chains in a later analysis, and an independent cohort replicated the association. As a later analysis revealed, the rate of TCR association differed by HLA locus, with DRB1 most and HLA-C fewest.

The CDR3 runs 15 residues. After removal of 5 bases from V and 0 bases from J, the junction contained 1 base not matched to a gene. Per the germline V gene, CDR1 is WNHNN and CDR2 is SYGVQD (reference sequence). PCR involved 60 Vbeta and 13 Jbeta primers. Method: immunoSEQ multiplex PCR; TCRdb's copy keeps in-frame clones and lacks some. The sample holds around 120,000 clones; 70% to 85% are singletons and the top ten take roughly 2.5%. For this clone: Its specificity is unknown.

This TCR came from a boy between 2 and 10 years old in good health and CMV-seronegative. The sample consisted of PBMCs. The chain uses TRBV10-1 and TRBJ2-2, with 9 bases that match TRBD2. The CDR3: CASSLAGPNTGELFF. The CDR3 DNA follows: TGCGCCAGCAGTCTAGCGGGGCCGAACACCGGGGAGCTGTTTTTT.